Listed here are 21 T cell receptor beta chains from one sample, sequenced in a study of control samples from healthy donors and cancer patients. The protocol was immunoSEQ multiplex PCR, while the TCRdb copy is restricted to in-frame clones and leaves out a portion. The sample lists about 110,000 clones, approximately 84% occurring once. The sample consisted of blood. The receptors come from a man between 18 and 35 years old in good health.

The rearrangement links TRBV6-1 to TRBJ1-5; D remains unclear. The ends were cut back, 2 bases at V and 6 bases at J, with 23 bases in the middle. The germline V gene encodes CDR1 MNHNS and CDR2 SASEGT. This CDR3 region has 18 residues. The CDR3 region is CASSETQKRVRGGQPQHF. In DNA, the CDR3 is TGTGCCAGCAGTGAAACCCAAAAGCGGGTCCGAGGCGGTCAGCCCCAGCATTTT.

The J gene is TRBJ1-2, the V gene TRBV27, with 7 bases identical to TRBD1. The J segment lost 1 base and the V segment lost 2 bases, leaving 10 bases of the junction unmatched. CDR1 is MNHEY, CDR2 SMNVEV, per germline (reference sequence). The CDR3 covers 17 residues. Here the CDR3 reads CASSLGGRGIVNYGYTF. CDR3 DNA sequence: TGTGCCAGCAGTTTAGGCGGCAGGGGGATCGTTAACTATGGCTACACCTTC.

The chain carries TRBV6-6 and TRBJ2-3; the D gene could be TRBD1 or TRBD2 (6 bases each). Germline V lookup: CDR1 MNHNY, CDR2 SVGAGI (reference sequence). V lost 8 bases and J 0 bases, leaving 18 bases between the germline ends. This CDR3 contains 16 residues. The DNA of the CDR3 is TGTGCCAGCTTGGGCATACGGGGGCGGAGCACAGATACGCAGTATTTT. It encodes CASLGIRGRSTDTQYF.

This sequence joins TRBV6-1 and TRBJ1-5; D is unresolved. Germline V CDR1 and CDR2: MNHNS, SASEGT. The CDR3 has 16 amino acids. V shed 1 base and J shed 7 bases, with 17 bases lying between them. CDR3 in DNA: TGTGCCAGCAGTGAAGGAGGGATTCGGTTTCGGCAGCCCCAGCATTTT. Its translation is CASSEGGIRFRQPQHF.

The sample holds one count of this clone. This chain uses TRBV5-1 with TRBJ2-3; maybe TRBD1 (6 bases). Germline-derived CDR1 and CDR2 are SGHRS and YFSETQ. V lost 1 base and J 3 bases, leaving 21 bases between the germline ends. There are 18 residues in the CDR3. CDR3 in amino acids: CASSLTVVAGVGTDTQYF. DNA of the CDR3: TGCGCCAGCAGCTTGACTGTAGTAGCAGGGGTTGGGACAGATACGCAGTATTTT.

This sequence joins TRBV6-1 and TRBJ1-1; D not resolved. Per the germline V gene, CDR1 is MNHNS and CDR2 is SASEGT. This CDR3 comprises 14 residues. V was cut by 1 base and J by 1 base, with 7 bases left in between. Here the CDR3 reads CASSEGMRNTEAFF. The CDR3 bases are TGTGCCAGCAGTGAAGGTATGCGGAACACTGAAGCTTTCTTT.

The chain combines TRBV24-1 with TRBJ2-2; no clear D gene. The length of the CDR3 is 13 residues. The V and J ends lost 3 bases and 4 bases respectively, with 5 bases between them. CDR1 is KGHDR, CDR2 SFDVKD, per germline. The CDR3 DNA sequence: TGTGCCACCAGTGATCGCCCCACCGGGGAGCTGTTTTTT. Amino acids: CATSDRPTGELFF.

The V gene is TRBV28, the J gene TRBJ1-3; D is ambiguous. Germline V gene data show CDR1 as MDHEN and CDR2 as SYDVKM. The CDR3 extends over 11 amino acids. Written as DNA, the CDR3 is TGTGCTGCTTTTTCCGGAAACACCATATATTTT. Translated, it gives CAAFSGNTIYF. Together with reference TRBV28 and TRBJ1-3, the CDR3 gives the full variable domain: DVKVTQSSRYLVKRTGEKVFLECVQDMDHENMFWYRQDPGLGLRLIYFSYDVKMKEKGDIPEGYSVSREKKERFSLILESASTNQTSMYLCAAFSGNTIYFGEGSWLTVV.

The chain recombines TRBV12-5 with TRBJ2-1; 8 bases fit TRBD1. This CDR3 has 16 amino acids. V was pared by 6 bases and J by 7 bases, with 14 bases of the junction left unmatched. The germline CDR1 and CDR2 sequences are LGHNT and FRNRAP. The chain's CDR3 is CASGHSGTGAKNEQFF. Written as DNA, the CDR3 is TGTGCTAGTGGGCACTCCGGGACAGGAGCAAAGAATGAGCAGTTCTTC.

This sequence joins TRBV4-1 and TRBJ2-2, with 11 bases aligning to TRBD2. Germline lookup yields CDR1 MGHRA and CDR2 YSYEKL. Trimming took 4 bases from V and 4 from J; bases not matched to a gene: 5. This CDR3 comprises 16 residues. CDR3 residues: CASSPSGGLSTGELFF. The DNA for the CDR3 is TGCGCCAGCAGCCCTAGCGGGGGGCTCAGCACCGGGGAGCTGTTTTTT.

J is TRBJ1-1 and V is TRBV2; D perhaps matches TRBD1 (5 bases). The CDR3 is 13 residues long. Per germline, CDR1 SNHLY and CDR2 FYNNEI. Trimming stripped 7 bases from V and 1 base from J, with 10 bases between. The CDR3 is CASMGRRNTEAFF. CDR3 in DNA: TGTGCCAGCATGGGGCGGAGGAACACTGAAGCTTTCTTT.

The rearrangement joins TRBV2 to TRBJ2-1; D uncertain. From germline, CDR1 is SNHLY and CDR2 FYNNEI. V gave up 1 base and J gave up 6 bases, with 10 bases separating them. CDR3 size: 14 residues. The CDR3 nucleotides are TGTGCCAGCAGTGAAGATCGGATTTCCAATGAGCAGTTCTTC. Its protein is CASSEDRISNEQFF.

The chain uses TRBV5-6 and TRBJ1-4; 9 bases are shared with TRBD1. From germline, CDR1 is SGHDT and CDR2 YYEEEE. The CDR3 loop spans 17 amino acids. V dropped 4 bases and J dropped 2; count of bases not matched to a gene: 9. The CDR3 spells CASSRVADRGTNEKLFF. In DNA, the CDR3 is TGTGCCAGCAGCCGGGTGGCCGACAGGGGGACTAATGAAAAACTGTTTTTT. Complete variable domain (other parts from reference TRBV5-6 and TRBJ1-4): DAGVTQSPTHLIKTRGQQVTLRCSPKSGHDTVSWYQQALGQGPQFIFQYYEEEERQRGNFPDRFSGHQFPNYSSELNVNALLLGDSALYLCASSRVADRGTNEKLFFGSGTQLSVL.

The V call is TRBV2, the J call TRBJ2-3, with a possible D match to TRBD1 (5 bases). Trimming removed 7 bases at V and 4 bases at J, with 15 bases between. In germline, CDR1 is SNHLY, CDR2 FYNNEI. The length of the CDR3 is 14 residues. This CDR3 is CASKRTQQADTQYF. CDR3 sequence (DNA): TGTGCCAGCAAGAGGACACAACAGGCAGATACGCAGTATTTT.

The gene calls are TRBV10-1 and TRBJ1-2; D gene uncertain. Germline loops: CDR1 WNHNN, CDR2 SYGVQD (reference sequence). The CDR3 covers 13 residues. The ends were cut back, 5 bases at V and 5 bases at J, with 12 bases in the middle. CDR3 nucleotides: TGCGCCAGCAGTCCCTTTTCCGGATATGGCTACACCTTC. It translates to CASSPFSGYGYTF.

This clone is a singleton in its sample. This chain uses TRBV6-2 or TRBV6-3 with TRBJ2-7; D uncertain. The CDR3 is 15 residues long. Between the trimmed V and J ends, which lost 2 bases and 2 bases, there was a span of 13 bases. Germline values: CDR1 MNHEY, CDR2 SVGEGT. CDR3 in DNA: TGTGCCAGCAGTTACGCGGCTTTATATCCCTACGAGCAGTACGTC. Its translation: CASSYAALYPYEQYV.

V is TRBV19 and J is TRBJ1-2; possible D gene TRBD1, 5 bases. This CDR3 spans 12 amino acids. Trimming shortened V by 4 bases and J by 2 bases, and 5 bases separated the two germline ends. Germline CDR1 is LNHDA and CDR2 is SQIVND (reference sequence). The chain's CDR3 is CASSKGNYGYTF. As DNA, the CDR3 is TGTGCCAGTAGTAAGGGGAACTATGGCTACACCTTC.

The chain combines TRBV7-2 with TRBJ1-4; D is undetermined. The CDR3 is made up of 14 amino acids. Germline values: CDR1 SGHTA, CDR2 FQGNSA. V lost 1 base, J lost 8 bases, and 11 bases lay in between. CDR3 protein: CASSLEMADEKLFF. The CDR3 DNA follows: TGTGCCAGCAGCTTAGAAATGGCGGACGAAAAACTGTTTTTT.

The genes are TRBV21-1 and TRBJ2-7; the table calls TRBD1, which could not be checked here. TRBV21-1 is reported as a pseudogene. The CDR3 loop spans 13 amino acids. This chain's CDR3 is CASSPEGAYEQYV. CDR3 DNA sequence: TGTGCCAGCAGCCCCGAGGGGGCCTACGAGCAGTACGTC.

The chain carries TRBV7-2 and TRBJ2-1, with a tentative D call TRBD1 (5 bases). Trimming removed 1 base at V and 5 bases at J, with 12 bases between. The germline V gene has CDR1 SGHTA and CDR2 FQGNSA. The length of the CDR3 is 15 residues. CDR3 in amino acids: CASSLVRQSNNEQFF. CDR3 DNA: TGTGCCAGCAGCTTAGTTCGACAGTCTAACAATGAGCAGTTCTTC.

This chain joins TRBV7-9 and TRBJ1-2, with TRBD1 as a possible D gene (6 bases). Between the trimmed V and J ends, which lost 1 base and 8 bases, there was a span of 17 bases. The germline CDR1 and CDR2 sequences are SEHNR and FQNEAQ (reference sequence). This CDR3 contains 15 residues. The DNA of the CDR3 is TGTGCCAGCAGCTTAGTGGGGGGCTCGGCGGTCGGCTACACCTTC. Its translation: CASSLVGGSAVGYTF.